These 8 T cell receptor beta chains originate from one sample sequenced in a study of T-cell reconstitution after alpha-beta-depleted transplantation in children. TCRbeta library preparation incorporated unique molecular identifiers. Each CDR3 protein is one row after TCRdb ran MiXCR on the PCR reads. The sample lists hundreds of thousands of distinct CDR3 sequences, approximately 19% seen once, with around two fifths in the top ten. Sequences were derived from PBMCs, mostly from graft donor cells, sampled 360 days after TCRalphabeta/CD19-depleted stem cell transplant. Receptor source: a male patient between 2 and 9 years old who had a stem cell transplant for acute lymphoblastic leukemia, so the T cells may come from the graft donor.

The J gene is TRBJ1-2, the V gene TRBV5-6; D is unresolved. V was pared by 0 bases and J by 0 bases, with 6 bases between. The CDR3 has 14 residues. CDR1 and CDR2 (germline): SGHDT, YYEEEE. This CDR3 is CASSLDGANYGYTF. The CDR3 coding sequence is TGTGCCAGCAGCTTGGACGGAGCTAACTATGGCTACACCTTC.

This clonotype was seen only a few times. As DNA, the CDR3 is TGTGCCAGCAGCGGCAGCGGGGGGCCGTACAATGAGCAGTTCTTC. Translation gives CASSGSGGPYNEQFF. The chain joins TRBV7-7 to TRBJ2-1; 9 bases fit TRBD2. V shed 5 bases and J 4 bases; nucleotides not matched to a gene: 6. The germline V gene has CDR1 SSHAT and CDR2 FNYEAQ (reference sequence). This CDR3 has 15 residues.

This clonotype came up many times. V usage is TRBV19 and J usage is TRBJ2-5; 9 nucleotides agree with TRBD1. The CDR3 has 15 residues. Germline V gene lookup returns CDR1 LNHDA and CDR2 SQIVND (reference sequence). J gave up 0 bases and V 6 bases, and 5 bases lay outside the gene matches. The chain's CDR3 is CASRRQGDYQETQYF. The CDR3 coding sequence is TGTGCCAGTAGGCGACAGGGGGACTACCAAGAGACCCAGTACTTC.

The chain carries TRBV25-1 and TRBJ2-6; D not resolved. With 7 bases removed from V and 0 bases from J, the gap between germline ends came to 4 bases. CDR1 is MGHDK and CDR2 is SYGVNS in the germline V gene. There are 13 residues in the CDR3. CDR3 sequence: CASTPSGANVLTF. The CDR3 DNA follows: TGTGCCAGCACTCCCTCTGGGGCCAACGTCCTGACTTTC.

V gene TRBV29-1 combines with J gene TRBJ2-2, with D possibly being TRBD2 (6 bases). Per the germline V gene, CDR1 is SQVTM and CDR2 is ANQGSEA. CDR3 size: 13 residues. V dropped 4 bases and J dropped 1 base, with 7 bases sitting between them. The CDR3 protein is CSVGGENTGELFF. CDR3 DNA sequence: TGCAGCGTTGGGGGGGAGAACACCGGGGAGCTGTTTTTT.

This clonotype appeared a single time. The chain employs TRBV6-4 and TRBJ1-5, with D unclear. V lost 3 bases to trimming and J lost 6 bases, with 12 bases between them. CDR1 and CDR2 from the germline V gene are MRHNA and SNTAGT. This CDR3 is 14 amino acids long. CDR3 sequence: CASSEMAGGQPQHF. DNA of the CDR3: TGTGCCAGCAGTGAAATGGCCGGAGGTCAGCCCCAGCATTTT.

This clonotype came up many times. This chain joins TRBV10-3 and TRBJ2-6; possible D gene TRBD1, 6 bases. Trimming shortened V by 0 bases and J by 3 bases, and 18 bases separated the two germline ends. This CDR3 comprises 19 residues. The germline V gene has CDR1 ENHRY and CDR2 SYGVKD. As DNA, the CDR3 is TGTGCCATCAGTGAGTCCGCAGGGGCTAGTAGGATTGGGGCCAACGTCCTGACTTTC. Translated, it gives CAISESAGASRIGANVLTF.

CDR3 nucleotide sequence: TGTGCCAGCAGCTTAGCCCAGATAAGCTACGAGCAGTACTTC. Translating it yields CASSLAQISYEQYF. The V and J genes are TRBV11-2 and TRBJ2-7; D ambiguous. CDR1 and CDR2 from the germline V gene are SGHAT and FQNNGV. V was shortened by 1 base and J by 3 bases, with 10 bases between the two germline ends. This CDR3 has 14 amino acids.